This TCR beta chain was obtained from a study of shared clonotypes between healthy human individuals. The V segment lost 8 bases and the J segment 1 base; nucleotides outside the gene matches: 16. The germline CDR1 and CDR2 sequences are MNHGY and SVAAGI. The CDR3 has 17 residues. This table comes from immunoSEQ multiplex PCR, and its TCRdb copy is limited to in-frame clones, with some not included. This table has 490,000 or so clones, roughly 85% appearing once. Sample: PBMCs. The chain joins TRBV6-9 to TRBJ2-5, with 7 bases fitting TRBD1. This receptor was taken from a woman aged 35 to 49 in good health. Some clones in this sample may be carry-over from other donors' samples. The CDR3 sequence is CASARPRDSKSQETQYF. For the CDR3, the DNA is TGTGCCAGCGCTCGACCTCGGGACAGTAAGAGCCAAGAGACCCAGTACTTC.